A single sample is the source of the 32 T cell receptor beta chains below, sequenced in a study of shared clonotypes between healthy human individuals. Profiling relied on immunoSEQ multiplex PCR, and the TCRdb table lists in-frame clones only, not all of them. Found here are roughly 2 million clones, 95% of them singletons; the top ten hold more than 0.1%. Sequencing was carried out using naive CD4+ T cells sorted from blood. Subset: CD45RA+ positively selected. These receptors were taken from a man aged 18 to 30 in good health.

The chain couples TRBV7-8 to TRBJ2-1; 8 bases match TRBD2. Germline V gene lookup returns CDR1 SGHVS and CDR2 FQNEAQ. CDR3 length: 15 amino acids. V was clipped by 3 bases and J by 4 bases; unmatched bases: 5. CDR3 coding DNA: TGTGCCAGCAGCTTCGTGACTAGCGAGTACAATGAGCAGTTCTTC. Its protein product is CASSFVTSEYNEQFF.

This clone was recorded once. The V gene is TRBV7-2, the J gene TRBJ2-7; 9 nucleotides align to TRBD2. Trimming removed 4 bases from V and 2 bases from J; junction bases left unmatched: 12. The CDR3 is 17 residues long. Germline values: CDR1 SGHTA, CDR2 FQGNSA. The CDR3 coding sequence is TGTGCCAGCAGCTCGACTAGCGGAGGGATGAAAACCTACGAGCAGTACTTC. The encoded protein is CASSSTSGGMKTYEQYF.

The rearrangement joins TRBV7-9 to TRBJ1-5, with a weak D call TRBD1 (6 bases). V was clipped by 5 bases and J by 4 bases, with 15 bases between them. This CDR3 comprises 15 residues. Germline assignment: CDR1 SEHNR and CDR2 FQNEAQ (reference sequence). The CDR3 reads CASSLGEGGNQPQHF. The CDR3 nucleotides read TGTGCCAGCAGCCTAGGCGAGGGGGGGAATCAGCCCCAGCATTTT. Full variable domain (outside the CDR3, taken from reference TRBV7-9 and TRBJ1-5): DTGVSQNPRHKITKRGQNVTFRCDPISEHNRLYWYRQTLGQGPEFLTYFQNEAQLEKSRLLSDRFSAERPKGSFSTLEIQRTEQGDSAMYLCASSLGEGGNQPQHFGDGTRLSIL.

Comment on this clone: The sample carries other DNA sequences with the same CDR3. The chain links TRBV11-2 to TRBJ2-2, with D unclear. The CDR3 is 13 residues long. Trimming cost V 0 bases and J 6 bases, with 5 bases left between them. From germline, CDR1 is SGHAT and CDR2 FQNNGV. The DNA of the CDR3 is TGTGCCAGCAGCTTAGATCGTGCCGGGGAGCTGTTTTTT. Translation: CASSLDRAGELFF.

With regard to this clone: The sample carries other DNA sequences with the same CDR3. In DNA form, the CDR3 reads TGTGCCAGCTCTTTGGAGGGGCAGCCCCAGCATTTT. Protein product: CASSLEGQPQHF. The V call is TRBV18, the J call TRBJ1-5, with D maybe TRBD1 (5 bases). The CDR3 sequence is 12 residues long. V lost 6 bases, J lost 7 bases, and 10 bases lay in between. Germline-derived CDR1 and CDR2 are KGHSH and LQKENI.

This rearrangement joins TRBV6-6 to TRBJ1-4, with a weak D call TRBD1 (6 bases). V gave up 6 bases and J gave up 6 bases, with 17 bases separating them. The CDR3 loop spans 15 amino acids. CDR1 MNHNY and CDR2 SVGAGI come from the germline V gene (reference sequence). DNA of the CDR3: TGTGCCAGCAGCCGTTCACAGGGTATAGATGAAAAACTGTTTTTT. Translating gives CASSRSQGIDEKLFF.

The chain carries TRBV19 and TRBJ2-5, with D maybe TRBD2 (7 bases). The germline V gene encodes CDR1 LNHDA and CDR2 SQIVND (reference sequence). CDR3 length: 19 residues. V dropped 2 bases and J dropped 1 base, with 23 bases sitting between them. The CDR3 nucleotides are TGTGCCAGTAGTATAAGGTCTATAGGGGGGGCCCTGGGCCAAGAGACCCAGTACTTC. Encoded protein: CASSIRSIGGALGQETQYF.

This clone was counted once. The rearrangement uses TRBV7-9 and TRBJ2-5; D is tentatively TRBD1 or TRBD2 (5 bases each). Germline V CDR1 and CDR2: SEHNR, FQNEAQ (reference sequence). V shed 2 bases and J shed 2 bases, with 9 bases lying between them. The CDR3 sequence is 14 residues long. The CDR3 sequence is CASSLSGRQETQYF. The CDR3, as DNA: TGTGCCAGCAGCTTATCAGGGAGACAAGAGACCCAGTACTTC.

The V and J genes are TRBV5-1 and TRBJ1-2; TRBD1 matches 8 bases. The junction had 7 bases not matched to a gene; V was cut back by 2 bases and J by 4 bases. Germline V gene lookup returns CDR1 SGHRS and CDR2 YFSETQ. The CDR3 runs to 15 residues. The CDR3 nucleotides are TGCGCCAGCAGCTTAGGACAGGGACAAATCTATGGCTACACCTTC. Its protein product is CASSLGQGQIYGYTF.

V gene TRBV18 combines with J gene TRBJ2-5; D not certain. In germline, CDR1 is KGHSH, CDR2 LQKENI. This CDR3 is built from 12 residues. V was trimmed by 0 bases and J by 5 bases, leaving 4 bases between them. The CDR3 DNA reads as TGTGCCAGCTCACCACCGATGGAGACCCAGTACTTC. Translating it yields CASSPPMETQYF. The full variable domain, rest sourced from reference TRBV18 and TRBJ2-5, is NAGVMQNPRHLVRRRGQEARLRCSPMKGHSHVYWYRQLPEEGLKFMVYLQKENIIDESGMPKERFSAEFPKEGPSILRIQQVVRGDSAAYFCASSPPMETQYFGPGTRLLVL.

In its sample, this clone was seen once. The J gene is TRBJ2-2, the V gene TRBV4-1; 10 nucleotides align to TRBD1. The CDR3 consists of 16 residues. The V and J ends lost 1 base and 4 bases, in that order; junction bases with no gene match: 3. Germline CDR1 reads MGHRA; CDR2 reads YSYEKL. DNA of the CDR3: TGCGCCAGCAGCCAAGCCGGGACAGGGGCCACCGGGGAGCTGTTTTTT. This sequence encodes CASSQAGTGATGELFF.

This clone occurred once. The V call is TRBV18, the J call TRBJ2-5, with D possibly TRBD1 on 5 matching bases. Trimming took off 5 bases at V and 5 bases at J, with 12 bases between the two ends. Germline CDR1 is KGHSH and CDR2 is LQKENI. This CDR3 region has 13 residues. CDR3 bases: TGTGCCAGCTCAGGGGCAGGGATTGAGACCCAGTACTTC. This gives the protein CASSGAGIETQYF.

This clone has only a few counts. The rearrangement joins TRBV4-1 to TRBJ2-3; 12 bases are shared with TRBD2. With 0 bases clipped from V and 4 bases from J, the junction kept 5 bases outside the gene matches. The CDR3 is made up of 17 amino acids. The germline gives CDR1 MGHRA, CDR2 YSYEKL. The chain's CDR3 is CASSQDDLAGGSDTQYF. CDR3 DNA: TGCGCCAGCAGCCAAGATGACCTAGCGGGGGGGTCAGATACGCAGTATTTT.

This chain uses TRBV7-2 with TRBJ1-4; the D is unclear. Germline V gene lookup returns CDR1 SGHTA and CDR2 FQGNSA. This CDR3 spans 13 amino acids. V shed 4 bases and J shed 0 bases, with 3 bases lying between them. CDR3 loop: CASSSSTNEKLFF. CDR3 nucleotides: TGTGCCAGCAGCTCCTCAACTAATGAAAAACTGTTTTTT.

The chain carries TRBV27 and TRBJ2-5; D is unresolved. The ends were cut back, 0 bases at V and 5 bases at J, with 7 bases in the middle. Germline CDR1 reads MNHEY; CDR2 reads SMNVEV (reference sequence). This CDR3 comprises 13 residues. The DNA for the CDR3 is TGTGCCAGCAGTTTATCTAGCTGGGAGACCCAGTACTTC. Protein sequence: CASSLSSWETQYF.

The J gene is TRBJ2-1, the V gene TRBV5-4; 16 bases match TRBD2. Trimming at V came to 4 bases and at J to 8 bases, leaving 15 bases not matched to a gene. CDR1 and CDR2 (germline): SGHNT, YYREEE (reference sequence). The CDR3 sequence is 19 residues long. CDR3 sequence reads: CASSTPGTSGRAGYDEQFF. In DNA, the CDR3 is TGTGCCAGCAGCACCCCCGGGACTAGCGGGAGGGCCGGTTATGATGAGCAGTTCTTC.

The chain couples TRBV7-2 to TRBJ2-5; D unresolved. CDR3 length equals 12 residues. CDR1 and CDR2 (germline): SGHTA, FQGNSA. V lost 5 bases and J 5 bases, leaving 9 bases between the germline ends. DNA of the CDR3: TGTGCCAGCAGCGAGTTAGGTGAGACCCAGTACTTC. Protein sequence: CASSELGETQYF. Full variable domain (outside the CDR3, taken from reference TRBV7-2 and TRBJ2-5): GAGVSQSPSNKVTEKGKDVELRCDPISGHTALYWYRQSLGQGLEFLIYFQGNSAPDKSGLPSDRFSAERTGGSVSTLTIQRTQQEDSAVYLCASSELGETQYFGPGTRLLVL.

The chain has TRBV4-3 and TRBJ1-1, with D possibly TRBD1 on 6 matching bases. In germline, CDR1 is LGHNA, CDR2 YSLEER. The CDR3 is 16 residues long. V gave up 4 bases and J gave up 4 bases, with 19 bases separating them. CDR3 in DNA: TGCGCCAGCAGCCCCGGCTGGGCAGGGGCAGCCACTGAAGCTTTCTTT. Translating it yields CASSPGWAGAATEAFF.

The chain links TRBV10-1 to TRBJ2-2, with 10 bases aligning to TRBD2. Per the germline V gene, CDR1 is WNHNN and CDR2 is SYGVQD (reference sequence). The CDR3 loop spans 17 amino acids. J was trimmed by 0 bases and V by 4 bases; bases with no gene match: 5. In DNA form, the CDR3 reads TGCGCCAGCAGTGCTCTAGCGGGAGTCGCGAACACCGGGGAGCTGTTTTTT. Its protein product is CASSALAGVANTGELFF.

This clone was recorded once. The chain has TRBV6-1 and TRBJ1-5; possible D gene TRBD1, 5 bases. Trimming took 2 bases from V and 11 from J, leaving 22 bases between them. The CDR3 extends over 16 amino acids. Germline V CDR1 and CDR2: MNHNS, SASEGT. DNA of the CDR3: TGTGCCAGCAGTGAAAGCAGGGACCCCCGCTCTGGAGCCCAGCATTTT. Amino acids: CASSESRDPRSGAQHF.

The genes are TRBV7-2 and TRBJ1-1; D is perhaps TRBD1 (6 bases). Germline V lookup: CDR1 SGHTA, CDR2 FQGNSA. The CDR3 length is 13 residues. V was cut by 4 bases and J by 3 bases, with 9 bases left in between. The CDR3 DNA reads as TGTGCCAGCAGCTACAACAGGGACACTGAAGCTTTCTTT. Translation: CASSYNRDTEAFF.

This chain connects TRBV5-1 to TRBJ2-5; D is unclear. The CDR3 has 15 amino acids. Per the germline V gene, CDR1 is SGHRS and CDR2 is YFSETQ. V lost 5 bases, J lost 0 bases, and 14 bases lay in between. The CDR3 here is CASRRAIGNQETQYF. For the CDR3, the DNA is TGCGCCAGCAGAAGAGCAATAGGGAACCAAGAGACCCAGTACTTC. The full variable domain, completed using reference TRBV5-1 and TRBJ2-5, is KAGVTQTPRYLIKTRGQQVTLSCSPISGHRSVSWYQQTPGQGLQFLFEYFSETQRNKGNFPGRFSGRQFSNSRSEMNVSTLELGDSALYLCASRRAIGNQETQYFGPGTRLLVL.

This chain links TRBV6-4 with TRBJ2-4; D remains unclear. Per germline, CDR1 MRHNA and CDR2 SNTAGT. With 1 base removed from V and 3 bases from J, the gap between germline ends came to 19 bases. The CDR3 contains 18 residues. In DNA, the CDR3 is TGTGCCAGCAGTGACTTCCCAAGTTGCTCAAGTGACAAAAACATTCAGTACTTC. Translated, it gives CASSDFPSCSSDKNIQYF.

This chain connects TRBV25-1 to TRBJ2-4; TRBD1 matches at 8 bases. V was clipped by 5 bases and J by 4 bases; unmatched bases: 4. Germline lookup yields CDR1 MGHDK and CDR2 SYGVNS. CDR3 length equals 14 residues. In DNA, the CDR3 is TGTGCCAGCAGTCCCCGGGACAGGAAAAACATTCAGTACTTC. Translated, it gives CASSPRDRKNIQYF.

The chain carries TRBV5-1 and TRBJ1-3, with a tentative D call TRBD1 (5 bases). The CDR3 spans 14 residues. In germline, CDR1 is SGHRS, CDR2 YFSETQ. Trimming took 5 bases from V and 2 from J, leaving 11 bases between them. The CDR3 sequence: CASSSWGAGNTIYF. Written as DNA, the CDR3 is TGCGCCAGCAGTTCATGGGGGGCTGGAAACACCATATATTTT.

This chain connects TRBV28 to TRBJ2-4; D gene unclear. The germline CDR1 and CDR2 sequences are MDHEN and SYDVKM. CDR3 size: 14 residues. With 4 bases removed from V and 1 base from J, the gap between germline ends came to 8 bases. CDR3 bases: TGTGCCAGCAGTTCCAAATGGGCCAAAAACATTCAGTACTTC. This gives the protein CASSSKWAKNIQYF.

The V call is TRBV5-1, the J call TRBJ2-6; D is unresolved. Germline CDR1 is SGHRS and CDR2 is YFSETQ. The CDR3 totals 14 residues. Trimming took off 2 bases at V and 4 bases at J, with 7 bases between the two ends. The CDR3 sequence is CASSFRTGANVLTF. For the CDR3, the DNA is TGCGCCAGCAGCTTTCGTACCGGGGCCAACGTCCTGACTTTC.

The chain is built from TRBV11-2 and TRBJ2-1, with TRBD1 as a possible D gene (5 bases). Germline assignment: CDR1 SGHAT and CDR2 FQNNGV. With 1 base removed from V and 0 bases from J, the gap between germline ends came to 10 bases. The length of the CDR3 is 16 residues. CDR3 DNA: TGTGCCAGCAGCTTAGGGGCAAGGGGCTCCTACAATGAGCAGTTCTTC. This translates into CASSLGARGSYNEQFF.

On this clone: It may be a read error: a sequence one base away is much more abundant. V usage is TRBV7-8 and J usage is TRBJ2-7; D is possibly TRBD1 (6 bases). CDR3 size: 12 residues. Trimming took 4 bases from V and 3 from J, leaving 7 bases between them. Germline V CDR1 and CDR2: SGHVS, FQNEAQ. CDR3: CASSSTGYEQYF. In DNA, the CDR3 is TGTGCCAGCAGCTCGACAGGCTACGAGCAGTACTTC.

The chain uses TRBV20-1 and TRBJ2-1; D ambiguous. The CDR3 length is 11 residues. From germline, CDR1 is DFQATT and CDR2 SNEGSKA (reference sequence). Trimming pared 3 bases from V and 13 bases from J, leaving 13 bases between. The CDR3 spells CSASDTSPQFF. CDR3 sequence (DNA): TGCAGTGCTAGTGACACCTCTCCCCAGTTCTTC.

This clone was detected once. The chain joins TRBV5-1 to TRBJ2-7; the D is unclear. V lost 0 bases and J lost 0, with 13 bases in between. CDR3 size: 16 residues. Germline V gives CDR1 SGHRS, CDR2 YFSETQ. The CDR3 region is CASSLGSGKSSYEQYF. For the CDR3, the DNA is TGCGCCAGCAGCTTGGGATCCGGCAAGAGCTCCTACGAGCAGTACTTC. Looking up the rest from reference TRBV5-1 and TRBJ2-7 gives the full variable domain: KAGVTQTPRYLIKTRGQQVTLSCSPISGHRSVSWYQQTPGQGLQFLFEYFSETQRNKGNFPGRFSGRQFSNSRSEMNVSTLELGDSALYLCASSLGSGKSSYEQYFGPGTRLTVT.

This clone was found once. The chain employs TRBV12-2 and TRBJ2-5; the DNA was not used to check the table's D call, TRBD1. TRBV12-2 is assigned pseudogene status. The CDR3 length is 14 residues. The CDR3 loop reads CASRPGQAQETQYF. CDR3 nucleotide sequence: TGTGCAAGTCGCCCGGGACAGGCTCAAGAGACCCAGTACTTC.